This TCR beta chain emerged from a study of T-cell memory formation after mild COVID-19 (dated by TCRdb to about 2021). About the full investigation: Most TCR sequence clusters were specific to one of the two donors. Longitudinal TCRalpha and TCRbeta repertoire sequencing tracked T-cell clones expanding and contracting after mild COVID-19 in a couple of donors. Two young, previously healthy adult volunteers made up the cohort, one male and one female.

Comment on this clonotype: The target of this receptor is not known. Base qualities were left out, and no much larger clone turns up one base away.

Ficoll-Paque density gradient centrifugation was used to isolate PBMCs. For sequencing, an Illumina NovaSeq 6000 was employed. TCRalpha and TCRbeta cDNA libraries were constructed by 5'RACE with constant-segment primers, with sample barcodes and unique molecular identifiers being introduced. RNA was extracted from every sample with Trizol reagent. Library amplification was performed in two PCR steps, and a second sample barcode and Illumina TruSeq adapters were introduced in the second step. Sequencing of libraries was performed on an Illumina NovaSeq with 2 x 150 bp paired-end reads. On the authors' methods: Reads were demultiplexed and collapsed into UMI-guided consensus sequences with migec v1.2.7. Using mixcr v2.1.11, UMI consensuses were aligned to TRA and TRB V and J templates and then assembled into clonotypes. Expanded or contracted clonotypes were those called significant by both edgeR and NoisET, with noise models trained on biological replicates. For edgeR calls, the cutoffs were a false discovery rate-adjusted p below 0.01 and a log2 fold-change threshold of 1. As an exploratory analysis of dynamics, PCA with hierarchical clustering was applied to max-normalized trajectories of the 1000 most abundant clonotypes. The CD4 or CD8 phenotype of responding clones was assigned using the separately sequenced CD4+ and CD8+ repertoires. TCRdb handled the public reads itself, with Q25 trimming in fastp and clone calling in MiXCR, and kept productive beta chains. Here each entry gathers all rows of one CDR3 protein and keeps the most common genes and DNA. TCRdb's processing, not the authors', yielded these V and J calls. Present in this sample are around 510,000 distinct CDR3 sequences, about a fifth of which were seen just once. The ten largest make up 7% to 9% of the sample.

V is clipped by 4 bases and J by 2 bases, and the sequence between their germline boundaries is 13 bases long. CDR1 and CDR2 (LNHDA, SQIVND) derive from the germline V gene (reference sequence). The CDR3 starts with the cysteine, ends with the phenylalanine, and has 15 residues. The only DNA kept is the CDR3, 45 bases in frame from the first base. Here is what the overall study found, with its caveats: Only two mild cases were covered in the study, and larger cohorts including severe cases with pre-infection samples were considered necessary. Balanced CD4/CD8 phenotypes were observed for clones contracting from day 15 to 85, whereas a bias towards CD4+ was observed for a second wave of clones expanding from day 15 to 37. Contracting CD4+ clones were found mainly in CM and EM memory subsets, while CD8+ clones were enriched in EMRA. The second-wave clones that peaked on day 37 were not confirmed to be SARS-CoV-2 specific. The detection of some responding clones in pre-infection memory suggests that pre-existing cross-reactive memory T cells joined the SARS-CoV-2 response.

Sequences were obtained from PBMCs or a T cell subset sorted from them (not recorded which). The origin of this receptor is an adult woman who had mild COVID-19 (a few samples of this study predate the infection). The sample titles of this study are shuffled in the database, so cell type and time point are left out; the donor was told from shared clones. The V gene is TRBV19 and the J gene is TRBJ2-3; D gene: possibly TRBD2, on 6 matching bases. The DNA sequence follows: TGTGCCAGTAGTAGCCGGGACTCAATCACAGATACGCAGTATTTT. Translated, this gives CASSSRDSITDTQYF.